A selection of T cell receptor beta chains follows, all from one sample in a study of blood T cells in healthy people across ages. TCRdb redid the calling of the 5' RACE reads with MiXCR, one entry per CDR3 protein. The sample shows 1.4 million or so distinct CDR3 sequences, roughly two fifths of them seen only once. The specimen sequenced was blood. These receptors were taken from a woman between 18 and 29 years old in good health. The CDR3 runs from the conserved cysteine through the conserved F or W. D genes are given only for firm matches. Size tells how often a clone was seen (once, few, many) or the class of an expanded clone, and some rows leave it out.

D	J	V	size	DNA	CDR3
-	TRBJ1-1	TRBV20-1	-	TGCAGTGCTAGGCCGGGACTCACCTGGGGCACTGAAGCTTTCTTT	CSARPGLTWGTEAFF
-	TRBJ2-7	TRBV5-1	-	TGCGCCAGCAGCCTAATTGACAGAGCCTACGAGCAGTACTTC	CASSLIDRAYEQYF
-	TRBJ2-7	TRBV6-5	-	TGTGCCAGCAGATCCTTGGGTGGGAGCGACTACGAGCAGTACTTC	CASRSLGGSDYEQYF
-	TRBJ2-3	TRBV25-1	-	TGTGCCAGCACAGCGATACTCACAGATACGCAGTATTTT	CASTAILTDTQYF
-	TRBJ1-1	TRBV10-3	-	TGTGCCATCAGAAGGGCCTGGAACACTGAAGCTTTCTTT	CAIRRAWNTEAFF
-	TRBJ1-4	TRBV7-9	-	TGTGCCAGCAGCTTAGTCAAGCTCGGAGAAAAACTGTTTTTT	CASSLVKLGEKLFF
TRBD1	TRBJ1-5	TRBV30	-	TGTGCCTGGAGTGTACAGGGGGCAGGGGTACAGCCCCAGCATTTT	CAWSVQGAGVQPQHF
-	TRBJ2-5	TRBV7-2	-	TGTGCCAGCAGCTTAGTCTCACGTCCGGTGGAGACCCAGTACTTC	CASSLVSRPVETQYF
TRBD2	TRBJ2-1	TRBV5-5	-	TGTGCCAGCAGCTTGTCCCCGGGACTAGCCACAATGAAGCAGTTCTTC	CASSLSPGLATMKQFF
-	TRBJ2-7	TRBV6-2/TRBV6-3	-	TGTGCCAGCAGGGAGATGGGCTACTCCTACGAGCAGTACTTC	CASREMGYSYEQYF
-	TRBJ2-7	TRBV6-2/TRBV6-3	-	TGTGCCAGCAGTTACTCTTTCTCTCTGGGGAGTTCCGAGCAGTACTTC	CASSYSFSLGSSEQYF
-	TRBJ1-1	TRBV21-1	few	TGTGCCGCCGGAAGATACAAAGCTTTCTTT	CAAGRYKAFF
-	TRBJ1-5	TRBV6-2/TRBV6-3	-	TGTGCCAGCAGCCCGGCGGATTATAGCAATCAGCCCCAGCATTTT	CASSPADYSNQPQHF
-	TRBJ2-7	TRBV5-5	-	TGTGCCAGCAGGGGATACAATGAGCAGTACTTC	CASRGYNEQYF
-	TRBJ1-1	TRBV2	-	TGTGCCAGCTCCTTTCAGGACCAGGCAGCTTTCTTT	CASSFQDQAAFF
-	TRBJ1-1	TRBV4-3	-	TGCGCCAGCAGCCAAGATTACCAGAGCATGAACACTGAAGCTTTCTTT	CASSQDYQSMNTEAFF
TRBD2	TRBJ2-5	TRBV2	once	TGTGCCAGCAGTGATGACGGGAGGAGAGAGACCCAGTACTTC	CASSDDGRRETQYF
TRBD1	TRBJ1-5	TRBV7-2	-	TGTGCCAGCAGCTCACAACAGGGGTATCAGCCCCAGCATTTT	CASSSQQGYQPQHF
TRBD1	TRBJ2-2	TRBV6-1	-	TGTGCCAGCACGCCACTGACAGGGATGAACACCGGGGAGCTGTTTTTT	CASTPLTGMNTGELFF
TRBD2	TRBJ2-1	TRBV27	-	TGTGCCAGCAGAATGGGACTAGGCAGTAACAATGAGCAGTTCTTC	CASRMGLGSNNEQFF
-	TRBJ2-1	TRBV12-3/TRBV12-4	few	TGTGCCAGCAGTTCTTATAAGCGCGGTTCCTACAATGAGCAGTTCTTC	CASSSYKRGSYNEQFF
-	TRBJ2-5	TRBV7-2	few	TGTGCCAGCAGCTTAATCGGATCGGAGACCCAGTACTTC	CASSLIGSETQYF
-	TRBJ1-1	TRBV7-9	-	TGTGCCAGCAGCTTAGCGGCCAGCCCTGAAGCTTTCTTT	CASSLAASPEAFF
-	TRBJ1-2	TRBV10-3	few	TGTGCCATCAGTGGGACAGACTATGGCTACACCTTC	CAISGTDYGYTF
-	TRBJ1-2	TRBV5-1	-	TGCGCCAGCAGCTTGGATCTTGGGCCCCTTTATGGCTACACCTTC	CASSLDLGPLYGYTF
-	TRBJ2-1	TRBV11-2	-	TGTGCCAGCAGCCCCCGCCCTAACCCCCTCTCCTACAATGAGCAGTTCTTC	CASSPRPNPLSYNEQFF
TRBD1	TRBJ2-5	TRBV4-2	-	TGTGCCAGCAGCCAAGAACAAACAGGGGGACGGACCCAGTACTTC	CASSQEQTGGRTQYF
-	TRBJ2-1	TRBV20-1	few	TGCAGTGCGGGAAGGTTCGTAGGGAAGTTCTTC	CSAGRFVGKFF
-	TRBJ2-7	TRBV3-1	-	TGTGCCAGCAGCCGCGGGACACTCGATAAGGACTACGAGCAGTACTTC	CASSRGTLDKDYEQYF
TRBD2	TRBJ2-1	TRBV7-2	-	TGTGCCAGCAGCTTATTCGCGGGGGATTACAATGAGCAGTTCTTC	CASSLFAGDYNEQFF
-	TRBJ2-1	TRBV7-9	-	TGTGCCAGCAGCTTAGAAAGTAACAATGAGCAGTTCTTC	CASSLESNNEQFF
-	TRBJ1-4	TRBV4-1	-	TGCGCCAGCAGTCAGGGGATTGGGCGAACTAATGAAAAACTGTTTTTT	CASSQGIGRTNEKLFF
TRBD2	TRBJ2-1	TRBV4-3	-	TGCGCCAGCAGCCAAGATGGTGGGCTAGCGGGGACCCGGCAGTTCTTC	CASSQDGGLAGTRQFF
-	TRBJ1-1	TRBV7-2	once	TGTGCCAGCAAAGGACCTGGGAACACTGAAGCTTTCTTT	CASKGPGNTEAFF
TRBD1	TRBJ2-7	TRBV2	-	TGTGCCAGCAGGACAGGGGCGGCTTCCTACGAGCAGTACTTC	CASRTGAASYEQYF
-	TRBJ2-2	TRBV7-8	once	TGTGCCAGCAGCCCAGTCGTAGGGTGGACCGGGGAGCTGTTTTTT	CASSPVVGWTGELFF
-	TRBJ2-7	TRBV7-9	many	TGTGCCAGCAGCTTAAGGACATTTTACGAGCAGTACTTC	CASSLRTFYEQYF
-	TRBJ1-5	TRBV6-1	few	TGTGCCAGCAGTGACGCCGCGGCAGGAAATCAGCCCCAGCATTTT	CASSDAAAGNQPQHF
-	TRBJ1-2	TRBV6-1	few	TGTGCCAGCAGTGAAGGGATGGGGGGCTATGGCTACACCTTC	CASSEGMGGYGYTF
-	TRBJ2-5	TRBV4-3	few	TGCGCCAGCAGCCAAGTATTTACCAAGGGAGAGACCCAGTACTTC	CASSQVFTKGETQYF
-	TRBJ1-2	TRBV12-3/TRBV12-4	many	TGTGCCAGCAGTTTATCAGGGCACTATGGCTACACCTTC	CASSLSGHYGYTF
-	TRBJ1-2	TRBV9	-	TGTGCCAGCAGCGTAGCTAGGGGAGGAAGTAACTATGGCTACACCTTC	CASSVARGGSNYGYTF
-	TRBJ2-4	TRBV4-3	-	TGCGCCAGCAGCCAAGATCCCCTAGCCAAAAACATTCAGTACTTC	CASSQDPLAKNIQYF
-	TRBJ2-7	TRBV6-1	-	TGTGCCAGCAGTGAGCATGAACAGTTCGTAGGATACGAGCAGTACTTC	CASSEHEQFVGYEQYF
TRBD1	TRBJ2-3	TRBV12-3/TRBV12-4	many	TGTGCCAGCAGCTTAGGGGGCTCAGATACGCAGTATTTT	CASSLGGSDTQYF
TRBD1	TRBJ1-4	TRBV29-1	-	TGCAGCGTCGGGGGGACAGGGACAACTAATGAAAAACTGTTTTTT	CSVGGTGTTNEKLFF
-	TRBJ2-3	TRBV7-4	few	TGTGCCAGCAGCTTAGATCTCGGGAACACAGATACGCAGTATTTT	CASSLDLGNTDTQYF
-	TRBJ1-3	TRBV20-1	-	TGCAGTGCCCGCTCGATCTCTGAAAACACCATATATTTT	CSARSISENTIYF